This TCR beta chain was captured in a study of T cells in Graves' hyperthyroidism and ophthalmopathy. On the study more broadly: Peripheral blood samples were taken at initial diagnosis, prior to any treatment. Study outcomes and limitations: The majority of expanded thyroid clonotypes above 0.001 also appeared in blood.

It was uncontrolled infection, other autoimmune disease, pregnancy or lactation that excluded patients. The study based diagnoses on clinical symptoms, serum thyroxine and TRAb, thyroid ultrasound and orbital computed tomography. This clonotype was recorded a few times. Its specificity is not known. The CDR3 regions of TCR beta were amplified from RNA transcripts. The HTBI set primed first-round TCR CDR3 RT-PCR. TCRdb recomputed calls from the multiplex PCR reads with MiXCR, one row per CDR3 protein. The sample records about half a million distinct CDR3 sequences, less than 25% being singletons. The germline CDR1 and CDR2 sequences are MGHRA and YSYEKL. The CDR3 consists of 14 residues. V lost 1 base and J lost 8, with 12 bases in between.

The TCR was taken from a woman in her seventies with Graves' ophthalmopathy. Source material: blood. This sequence joins TRBV4-1 and TRBJ2-1, with TRBD2 as a possible D gene (6 bases). The DNA for the CDR3 is TGCGCCAGCAGCCAAGGACTAGGGCTGGATGAGCAGTTCTTC. Translated: CASSQGLGLDEQFF.